These T cell receptor beta chains were read from a single sample in a study of cytomegalovirus exposure and HLA in healthy donors. TCRdb keeps only in-frame clones here, not all; method: immunoSEQ multiplex PCR. This sample yields 90,000 to 120,000 clones, of which 76% are seen a single time; 3% to 4.5% belongs to the top ten. Sequenced material: PBMCs. The receptors here all came from a woman in her forties or fifties in good health and CMV-seropositive. The CDR3 runs from the conserved cysteine through the conserved F or W. D genes are given only for firm matches. Expanded clones are given a class, and other clones once, few, many or no size at all.

>TRBJ2-1|NA|TRBV5-6|NA
TGTGCCAGCAGCTTGGGGCTAGCTGGGTATGAGCAGTTCTTC
CASSLGLAGYEQFF
>TRBJ1-5|NA|TRBV6-6|NA
TGTGCCAGCAGTTATCCCGGACAGTCTAGCAATCAGCCCCAGCATTTT
CASSYPGQSSNQPQHF
>TRBJ1-4|once|TRBV5-3|NA
TGTGCCACCCCCCAGGCCGAAAAACTGTTTTTT
CATPQAEKLFF
>TRBJ2-7|few|TRBV10-3|TRBD1
TGTGCCATCGACGGGACAGGGGGGGGGTACGAGCAGTACTTC
CAIDGTGGGYEQYF
>TRBJ1-4|NA|TRBV15|TRBD1
TGTGCCACCAGCCTGGACAGGGGGAGCGAAAAACTGTTTTTT
CATSLDRGSEKLFF
>TRBJ2-7|NA|TRBV6-6|TRBD1
TGTGCCAGCAGATACACAGGGGGCGCGACCTCCTACGAGCAGTACTTC
CASRYTGGATSYEQYF
>TRBJ2-1|NA|TRBV9|NA
TGTGCCAGCAGCCTAGACCGTTCGCCGGATGAGCAGTTCTTC
CASSLDRSPDEQFF
>TRBJ2-7|NA|TRBV13|TRBD2
TGTGCCAGCAGCTTCTCTAGCGGGAGATCCTACGAGCAGTACTTC
CASSFSSGRSYEQYF
>TRBJ2-1|once|TRBV19|NA
TGTGCCAGTAGTTTTTACGGTGCCCGGGACAATGAGCAGTTCTTC
CASSFYGARDNEQFF
>TRBJ2-3|NA|TRBV7-8|TRBD2
TGTGCCAGCAGCTTAGCGGTAGGCGGGAGGAGCACAGATACGCAGTATTTT
CASSLAVGGRSTDTQYF
>TRBJ1-1|NA|TRBV2|NA
TGTGCCAGCAGTGCGGCGGCCGACCGATTT
CASSAAADRF
>TRBJ2-2|NA|TRBV7-7|NA
TGTGCTAGCAGCTCAGAAGCCGGGGAGCTGTTTTTT
CASSSEAGELFF
>TRBJ2-1|NA|TRBV7-3|NA
TGTGCCAGCAGCGGAGCGGGCCAGGTCAATGAGCAGTTCTTC
CASSGAGQVNEQFF
>TRBJ1-1|NA|TRBV27|NA
TGTGCCAGCAGTTTCGGGGGAAGGATGAACACTGAAGCTTTCTTT
CASSFGGRMNTEAFF
>TRBJ1-2|NA|TRBV7-3|TRBD1
TGTGCCAGCAATCCCGACCGGGACAGGGGGCCAGCTAACTATGGCTACACCTTC
CASNPDRDRGPANYGYTF
>TRBJ2-2|NA|TRBV4-2|TRBD2
TGTGCCAGCAGCCAACCCCAAGGAGCGGGGGAGACCGGGGAGCTGTTTTTT
CASSQPQGAGETGELFF
>TRBJ1-1|NA|TRBV13|NA
TGTGCCAGCAGCGCGGGGCCGCAGAACACTGAAGCTTTCTTT
CASSAGPQNTEAFF
>TRBJ1-4|NA|TRBV5-6|NA
TGTGCCAGCAGCTTGTCCGGGGGGCTCGAGGAAAAACTGTTTTTT
CASSLSGGLEEKLFF
>TRBJ2-1|NA|TRBV7-9|TRBD2
TGTGCCAGCAGAAAGGGAGGGCTGGGAAATGAGCAGTTCTTC
CASRKGGLGNEQFF
>TRBJ1-2|NA|TRBV5-4|NA
TGTGCCAGCAGCCATCCCAATTCCTATGGCTACACCTTC
CASSHPNSYGYTF
>TRBJ1-2|NA|TRBV5-4|NA
TGTGCCAGCAGCCTCCCTAGGGCGGGGTATGGCTACACCTTC
CASSLPRAGYGYTF
>TRBJ2-5|NA|TRBV9|NA
TGTGCCAGCAGCGTAGTCCTCCAGGGGACCCAGTACTTC
CASSVVLQGTQYF
>TRBJ1-5|NA|TRBV5-1|NA
TGCGCCAGCAGCTTGGAGGGGCCCTATAGCAATCAGCCCCAGCATTTT
CASSLEGPYSNQPQHF
>TRBJ1-3|NA|TRBV7-9|NA
TGTTCCAGCAGCTTACACATCCGGGTGGGTGCAACCTCTGGAAACACCATATATTTT
CSSSLHIRVGATSGNTIYF
>TRBJ1-6|NA|TRBV6-5|TRBD1
TGTGCCAGCAGTGGCGGGACAGTGGGCCCTTCACCCCTCCACTTT
CASSGGTVGPSPLHF
>TRBJ2-1|NA|TRBV6-5|TRBD2
TGTGCCAGCACCGCTGCTAGCGGGTACTCCAATGAGCAGTTCTTC
CASTAASGYSNEQFF
>TRBJ1-2|NA|TRBV6-6|TRBD1
TGTGCCAGCAGTTACTCTCACGGACAGGCTCTCTATGGCTACACCTTC
CASSYSHGQALYGYTF
>TRBJ1-6|NA|TRBV6-5|NA
TGTGCCAGCAGTTACGGTACACAGGGAAATTCACCCCTCCACTTT
CASSYGTQGNSPLHF
>TRBJ1-2|few|TRBV14|NA
TGTGCCAGCAGCCAAGGGGGAGGCTATGGCTACACCTTC
CASSQGGGYGYTF
>TRBJ2-1|once|TRBV7-6|NA
TGTGCCAGCAGTCCCCTCCTCAATGAGCAGTTCTTC
CASSPLLNEQFF
>TRBJ2-2|NA|TRBV28|NA
TGTGCCAGCAGTTTAACAGGCCGCGGGGAGCTGTTTTTT
CASSLTGRGELFF
>TRBJ1-1|NA|TRBV18|NA
TGTGCCAGCTCACCGAGGGATTTCGCCACTGAAGCTTTCTTT
CASSPRDFATEAFF
>TRBJ1-1|few|TRBV6-5|NA
TGTGCCAGCAGTTATGGGGTGAGGGTAGACACTGAAGCTTTCTTT
CASSYGVRVDTEAFF
>TRBJ1-3|once|TRBV30|NA
TGTGCCTGGACCTCAGGGGCTGGAAACACCATATATTTT
CAWTSGAGNTIYF
>TRBJ2-7|NA|TRBV2|NA
TGTGCCAGCACCCCTCCACAGCGGAACTACGAGCAGTACTTC
CASTPPQRNYEQYF
>TRBJ2-2|NA|TRBV2|TRBD2
TGTGCCAGCAAGGAGGGACTAAACACCGGGGAGCTGTTTTTT
CASKEGLNTGELFF
>TRBJ1-5|once|TRBV5-6|NA
TGTGCCAGCAGCTTGACAGGGTTGGGATTCAATCAGCCCCAGCATTTT
CASSLTGLGFNQPQHF
>TRBJ2-7|NA|TRBV7-9|TRBD2
TGTGCCAGCAGCTTGCTAGCGGGGGTTAGCGCCTACGAGCAGTACTTC
CASSLLAGVSAYEQYF
>TRBJ2-2|few|TRBV25-1|TRBD1
TGTGCCAGCAGTGAACGGGGACAGGGTAAAGGGACCGGGGAGCTGTTTTTT
CASSERGQGKGTGELFF
>TRBJ2-3|once|TRBV9|TRBD2
TGTGCCAGCAGCGTAACGTTTTTAGCGGGTGTGAGTGGAGATACGCAGTATTTT
CASSVTFLAGVSGDTQYF
>TRBJ2-3|few|TRBV10-1|TRBD1
TGCGCCAGCAGTGAGGGACAGGGAATCTTCACAGATACGCAGTATTTT
CASSEGQGIFTDTQYF